Below, 26 T cell receptor beta chains from the same sample are listed, as sequenced in a study of T cell clonality in common variable immunodeficiency. Assay: immunoSEQ multiplex PCR; the TCRdb copy retains only in-frame clones and omits some. Recorded here are 75,000 to 85,000 clones, none singletons. The specimen sequenced was peripheral blood mononuclear cells. The receptors stem from a person aged 18 to 75 in good health.

This clone was seen at least ten times. The read gets to within 3 residues of the CDR3 end, and the germline J gene fills in the rest. The chain has TRBV28 and TRBJ1-6, with D unresolved. The CDR3 contains 11 residues. The germline V gene encodes CDR1 MDHEN and CDR2 SYDVKM. V lost 8 bases and J 7 bases, leaving 6 bases between the germline ends. The CDR3 is CASASNSPLHF. The DNA read from the CDR3 is TGTGCCAGCGCGTCGAATTCACCC.

This clone was detected many times. The CDR3 is cut off 3 residues early in the read; its end comes from the germline J gene. The rearrangement links TRBV28 to TRBJ2-5; 10 positions match TRBD2. CDR3 length: 15 residues. V lost 5 bases and J lost 5; bases outside the gene matches: 8. Germline V gene lookup returns CDR1 MDHEN and CDR2 SYDVKM. CDR3 sequence reads: CASSPQLAGMETQYF. The DNA read from the CDR3 is TGTGCCAGCAGTCCCCAACTAGCGGGAATGGAGACC.

This clone was recorded many times. The CDR3 loop is CSAPGQTQETQYF. CDR3 DNA, as far as it was read: TGCAGTGCTCCGGGACAGACGCAAGAGACC. The chain joins TRBV20-1 to TRBJ2-5, with 7 bases aligning to TRBD1. The read falls 3 residues short of the CDR3 end, and the missing part is taken from the germline J gene. J was trimmed by 2 bases and V by 5 bases; bases with no gene match: 5. CDR1 DFQATT and CDR2 SNEGSKA come from the germline V gene (reference sequence). The CDR3 is 13 amino acids.

This clone occurred many times. The read stops 3 residues short of the end of the CDR3; the missing end is completed from the germline J gene. V is TRBV5-4 and J is TRBJ1-1; TRBD1 matches at 7 bases. CDR1 is SGHNT, CDR2 YYREEE, per germline (reference sequence). V dropped 4 bases and J dropped 6; count of bases not matched to a gene: 3. The CDR3 has 12 amino acids. CDR3 bases read: TGTGCCAGCAGCATGAGGGGGCCTGAA. As protein: CASSMRGPE. The whole CDR3 protein reads CASSMRGPEAFF.

The table lists this clone with a few counts. The read falls 3 residues short of the CDR3 end, and the missing part is taken from the germline J gene. V is TRBV30 and J is TRBJ1-3; the D is unclear. In germline, CDR1 is GTSNPN, CDR2 SVGIG (reference sequence). The CDR3 is 11 amino acids. The V and J ends lost 8 bases and 0 bases respectively, with 5 bases between them. The CDR3 spells CARGSGNTIYF. CDR3 DNA, as far as it was read: TGTGCCCGAGGCTCTGGAAACACC.

This clone was detected many times. Read data end 3 residues before the CDR3 end; the end is taken from the germline J gene. The rearrangement uses TRBV20-1 and TRBJ2-6, with no clear D. V was pared by 5 bases and J by 0 bases, with 5 bases between. Germline V gene sequence: CDR1 DFQATT, CDR2 SNEGSKA (reference sequence). The CDR3 totals 13 residues. CDR3 loop: CSAASSGANVLTF. CDR3 bases read: TGCAGTGCTGCTAGCTCTGGGGCCAACGTC.

In its sample, this clone was seen many times. The CDR3 end is not reached by the read, which stops 3 residues before it; the germline J gene fills it in. This chain joins TRBV20-1 and TRBJ2-3, with 10 bases lining up with TRBD2. Germline CDR1 reads DFQATT; CDR2 reads SNEGSKA (reference sequence). V lost 6 bases to trimming and J lost 4 bases; unmatched junction nucleotides: 13. This CDR3 is 16 amino acids long. The covered CDR3 bases are TGCAGTGCGAGTGGTCGAGCGGGAGGGCCCCCAGATACG. This translates into CSASGRAGGPPDT. The full CDR3 protein is CSASGRAGGPPDTQYF.

This clone occurred many times. The read ends 3 residues early relative to the CDR3; the germline J gene fills the gap. The chain is built from TRBV5-6 and TRBJ2-5, with TRBD2 as a possible D gene (5 bases). Looked up from germline, CDR1 is SGHDT and CDR2 is YYEEEE. CDR3 size: 14 residues. Trimming removed 0 bases at V and 7 bases at J, with 13 bases between. The sequenced CDR3 bases are TGTGCCAGCAGCTTGGGACCGAGGGTCGGGACC. Translation gives CASSLGPRVGT. The complete CDR3 reads CASSLGPRVGTQYF.

At least ten counts were recorded for this clone. CDR3 in amino acids: CASSLGTRDQPQHF. The covered CDR3 bases are TGTGCCAGCAGCTTAGGTACACGGGATCAGCCC. This sequence joins TRBV11-2 and TRBJ1-5, with D uncertain. Read data end 3 residues before the CDR3 end; the end is taken from the germline J gene. The V gene lost 1 base and the J gene lost 5 bases, with 9 bases spanning the gap. Germline V gene lookup returns CDR1 SGHAT and CDR2 FQNNGV. This CDR3 contains 14 residues.

To note about this clone: The observed sequence ends 3 residues before the CDR3 terminus, with the missing tail filled in from the germline J gene. The chain employs TRBV11-2 and TRBJ1-2; a weak D match, TRBD1 (5 bases). Germline-derived CDR1 and CDR2 are SGHAT and FQNNGV. The germline V and J ends were trimmed by 1 base and 3 bases, with 9 bases remaining between them. This CDR3 comprises 14 residues. The part of the CDR3 DNA that was read is TGTGCCAGCAGCTTAGTAGGGGCTTACTATGGC. Protein product: CASSLVGAYYG. The whole CDR3 sequence reads CASSLVGAYYGYTF.

This clone was picked up many times. Incomplete CDR3 DNA: TGTGCCAGCAGCAGCGGACCGAATTCCTACGAG. It is translated as CASSSGPNSYE. The complete CDR3 protein is CASSSGPNSYEQYF. The V and J genes are TRBV5-4 and TRBJ2-7, with TRBD2 as a possible D gene (5 bases). The observed sequence ends 3 residues before the CDR3 terminus, with the missing tail filled in from the germline J gene. Germline CDR1 reads SGHNT; CDR2 reads YYREEE (reference sequence). The length of the CDR3 is 14 residues. V was shortened by 4 bases and J by 1 base, with 12 bases between the two germline ends.

This clone was seen many times. The sequence runs out 3 residues before the end of the CDR3; the remainder is reconstructed from the germline J gene. The V gene is TRBV30, the J gene TRBJ2-3; TRBD1 aligns across 7 bases. V shed 6 bases and J 0 bases; nucleotides not matched to a gene: 9. CDR1 is GTSNPN and CDR2 is SVGIG in the germline V gene (reference sequence). This CDR3 comprises 15 residues. CDR3 DNA (partial): TGTGCCTGCCCGAGGGGGCGCGGGAGCACAGATACG. This encodes CACPRGRGSTDT. The complete CDR3 sequence is CACPRGRGSTDTQYF.

This clone occurred a few times. A read error is possible here, since a much larger clone lies one base away. The same CDR3 also results from other DNA sequences found in this sample. This CDR3 reads CASAIAGTYEQYF. The sequenced CDR3 bases are TGCGCCAGCGCAATCGCGGGGACGTACGAG. This chain links TRBV18 with TRBJ2-7; possible D gene TRBD2, 6 bases. The read finishes 3 residues shy of the CDR3 end, and the germline J gene is used to complete it. In germline, CDR1 is KGHSH, CDR2 LQKENI. The CDR3 length is 13 residues.

This clone has only a few counts. With the read ending 3 residues before the CDR3 end, the germline J gene is used to fill in that end. The chain couples TRBV11-3 to TRBJ2-2; the match to TRBD1 covers 11 bases. Looked up from germline, CDR1 is SGHNT and CDR2 is YENEEA. Trimming removed 4 bases from V and 7 bases from J; junction bases left unmatched: 5. The CDR3 has 15 residues. The CDR3 DNA, read in part, is TGTGCCAGCAGCTGGACAGGGGGCGTCGGCGGGGAG. Its translation: CASSWTGGVGGE. The full CDR3 sequence reads CASSWTGGVGGELFF.

The table lists this clone with many counts. The read ends 3 residues before the CDR3 terminus; that terminus is restored from the germline J gene. The rearrangement joins TRBV7-8 to TRBJ2-3; D perhaps matches TRBD2 (6 bases). CDR3 length: 14 amino acids. Trimming pared 10 bases from V and 2 bases from J, leaving 16 bases between. The germline CDR1 and CDR2 sequences are SGHVS and FQNEAQ. CDR3 DNA (partial): TGTGCCATACAGTTGGGACTTCTCACAGATACG. Amino acids: CAIQLGLLTDT. From start to end, the CDR3 is CAIQLGLLTDTQYF.

This clone has ten or more counts. The read ends 3 residues shy of where the CDR3 ends; the end is completed using the germline J gene. The genes are TRBV20-1 and TRBJ2-2; 10 bases are shared with TRBD2. The junction had 5 bases not matched to a gene; V was cut back by 5 bases and J by 5 bases. CDR1 and CDR2 from the germline V gene are DFQATT and SNEGSKA (reference sequence). The CDR3 extends over 14 amino acids. The CDR3 spells CSAFLAGVTGELFF. The DNA read from the CDR3 is TGCAGTGCTTTTCTAGCGGGAGTAACCGGGGAG.

This clone has a count of ten or more. Coverage ceases 3 residues before the CDR3 finishes, and the germline J gene fills in the end. The chain links TRBV6-1 to TRBJ2-7; D uncertain. The CDR3 is 14 residues long. Trimming shortened V by 2 bases and J by 2 bases, and 10 bases separated the two germline ends. The germline V gene encodes CDR1 MNHNS and CDR2 SASEGT. The chain's CDR3 is CASSELESTYEQYF. The covered CDR3 bases are TGTGCCAGCAGTGAACTAGAGAGTACCTACGAG.

This clone was seen many times. The read halts 3 residues ahead of the CDR3 end, with the missing end drawn from the germline J gene. In the same sample, other DNA sequences code for this CDR3. The V and J genes are TRBV7-9 and TRBJ1-6; D gene unclear. CDR1 SEHNR and CDR2 FQNEAQ come from the germline V gene (reference sequence). Between the trimmed V and J ends, which lost 1 base and 4 bases, there was a span of 5 bases. The CDR3 length is 14 residues. The chain's CDR3 is CASSLEQYNSPLHF. The DNA read from the CDR3 is TGTGCCAGCAGCTTAGAACAGTATAATTCACCC. The full variable domain, completed using reference TRBV7-9 and TRBJ1-6, is DTGVSQNPRHKITKRGQNVTFRCDPISEHNRLYWYRQTLGQGPEFLTYFQNEAQLEKSRLLSDRFSAERPKGSFSTLEIQRTEQGDSAMYLCASSLEQYNSPLHFGNGTRLTVT.

The table lists this clone with many counts. The read terminates 3 residues before the CDR3 end, so the remaining end is supplied by the germline J gene. V and J are TRBV7-2 and TRBJ2-1, with 9 bases identical to TRBD1. Germline V gene data show CDR1 as SGHTA and CDR2 as FQGNSA. The J segment lost 7 bases and the V segment lost 1 base, leaving 5 bases of the junction unmatched. The CDR3 covers 15 residues. This CDR3 reads CASSLVQGARNEQFF. The DNA read from the CDR3 is TGTGCCAGCAGCTTAGTACAGGGGGCGAGGAATGAG.

Ten or more counts support this clone. The read halts 3 residues ahead of the CDR3 end, with the missing end drawn from the germline J gene. The gene calls are TRBV5-4 and TRBJ2-3; 11 bases are shared with TRBD2. The CDR3 runs to 15 residues. J was trimmed by 2 bases and V by 3 bases; bases with no gene match: 2. The germline V gene encodes CDR1 SGHNT and CDR2 YYREEE (reference sequence). CDR3 in amino acids: CASSSGLAATDTQYF. Incomplete CDR3 DNA: TGTGCCAGCAGCTCGGGACTAGCGGCCACAGATACG.

This clone was observed many times. This CDR3 is CASKKGQGNEKLFF. The sequenced CDR3 bases are TGTGCCAGTAAGAAAGGGCAGGGGAATGAAAAA. The rearrangement joins TRBV19 to TRBJ1-4, with D tentatively TRBD1 (6 bases). The read terminates 3 residues ahead of where the CDR3 ends, so the germline J gene completes it. Germline V gene sequence: CDR1 LNHDA, CDR2 SQIVND (reference sequence). Trimming shortened V by 7 bases and J by 5 bases, and 14 bases separated the two germline ends. This CDR3 comprises 14 residues.

This clone was seen many times. With the read ending 3 residues before the CDR3 end, the germline J gene is used to fill in that end. The chain couples TRBV7-8 to TRBJ2-7; 16 bases fit TRBD2. J gave up 5 bases and V 3 bases, and 7 bases lay outside the gene matches. The CDR3 has 17 residues. Germline-derived CDR1 and CDR2 are SGHVS and FQNEAQ. The CDR3 reads CASSFLDGTSGRDEQYF. The sequenced part of the CDR3 DNA is TGTGCCAGCAGCTTTTTAGACGGGACTAGCGGGAGGGACGAG.

Ten or more counts support this clone. Read data end 3 residues before the CDR3 end; the end is taken from the germline J gene. This chain joins TRBV13 and TRBJ2-1, with a weak D call TRBD2 (5 bases). The germline V and J ends were trimmed by 2 bases and 0 bases, with 11 bases remaining between them. Germline V gene lookup returns CDR1 PRHDT and CDR2 FYEKMQ (reference sequence). CDR3 size: 16 residues. CDR3 region: CASSLFASISYNEQFF. CDR3 bases read: TGTGCCAGCAGCTTATTCGCTAGCATCTCCTACAATGAG.

Only a few counts were recorded for this clone. The DNA ends 3 residues before the CDR3 does, and the rest of the CDR3 is filled in from the germline J gene. The chain employs TRBV7-2 and TRBJ2-2; 9 nucleotides line up with TRBD1. Germline-derived CDR1 and CDR2 are SGHTA and FQGNSA. Germline trimming cut 0 bases from V and 5 bases from J; bases unmatched to any gene: 7. The CDR3 is 17 amino acids. CDR3: CASSLARGQGGTGELFF. CDR3 DNA (partial): TGTGCCAGCAGCTTAGCTAGGGGACAGGGTGGAACCGGGGAG.

At least ten counts were recorded for this clone. Read sequence stops 3 residues before the CDR3 end, and the germline J gene provides the missing end. The V and J genes are TRBV13 and TRBJ2-2; 13 bases fit TRBD2. Germline trimming cut 6 bases from V and 5 bases from J; bases unmatched to any gene: 9. The CDR3 sequence is 17 residues long. Germline assignment: CDR1 PRHDT and CDR2 FYEKMQ (reference sequence). The sequenced part of the CDR3 DNA is TGTGCCAGCAGGTCCGGACTAGCGGGAGTGGGTACCGGGGAG. The encoded protein is CASRSGLAGVGTGE. The full CDR3 protein is CASRSGLAGVGTGELFF.

This clone was picked up many times. The covered CDR3 bases are TGCGCCAGCAGCCAAGTCAACCAGGGTCACGAG. Translation: CASSQVNQGHE. The complete CDR3 protein is CASSQVNQGHEQYF. V usage is TRBV4-1 and J usage is TRBJ2-7, with D maybe TRBD1 (5 bases). Read coverage stops 3 residues before the CDR3 terminus; the germline J gene supplies the remainder. CDR1 MGHRA and CDR2 YSYEKL come from the germline V gene. CDR3 length equals 14 residues. V gave up 1 base and J gave up 5 bases, with 12 bases separating them.